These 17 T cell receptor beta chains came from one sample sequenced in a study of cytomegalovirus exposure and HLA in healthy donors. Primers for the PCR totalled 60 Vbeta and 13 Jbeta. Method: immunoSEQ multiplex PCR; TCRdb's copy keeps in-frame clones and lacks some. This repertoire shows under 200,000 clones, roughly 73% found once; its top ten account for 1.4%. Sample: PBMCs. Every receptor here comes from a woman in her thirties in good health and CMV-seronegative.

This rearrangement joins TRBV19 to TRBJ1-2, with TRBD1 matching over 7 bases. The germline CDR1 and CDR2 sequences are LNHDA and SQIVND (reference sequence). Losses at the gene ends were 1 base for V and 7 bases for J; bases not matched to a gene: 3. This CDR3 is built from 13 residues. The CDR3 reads CASSIGDRAGYTF. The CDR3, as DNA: TGTGCCAGTAGTATAGGGGACAGAGCTGGCTACACCTTC.

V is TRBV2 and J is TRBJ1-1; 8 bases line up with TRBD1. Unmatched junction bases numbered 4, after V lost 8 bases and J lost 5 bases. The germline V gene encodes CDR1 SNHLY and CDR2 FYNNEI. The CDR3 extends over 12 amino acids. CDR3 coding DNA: TGTGCCAGCGGACAGGGAGGAACTGAAGCTTTCTTT. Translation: CASGQGGTEAFF. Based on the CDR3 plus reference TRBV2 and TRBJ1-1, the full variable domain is EPEVTQTPSHQVTQMGQEVILRCVPISNHLYFYWYRQILGQKVEFLVSFYNNEISEKSEIFDDQFSVERPDGSNFTLKIRSTKLEDSAMYFCASGQGGTEAFFGQGTRLTVV.

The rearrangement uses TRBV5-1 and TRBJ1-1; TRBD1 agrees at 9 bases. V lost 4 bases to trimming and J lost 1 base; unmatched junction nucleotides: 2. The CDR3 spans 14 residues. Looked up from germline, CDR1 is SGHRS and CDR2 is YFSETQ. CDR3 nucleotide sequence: TGCGCCAGCAGCGGACAGGGGCAGAACACTGAAGCTTTCTTT. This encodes CASSGQGQNTEAFF.

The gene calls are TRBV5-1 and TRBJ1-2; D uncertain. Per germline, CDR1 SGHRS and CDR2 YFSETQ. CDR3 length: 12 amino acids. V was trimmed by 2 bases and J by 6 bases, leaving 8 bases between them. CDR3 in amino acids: CASSFPPDGYTF. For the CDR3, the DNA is TGCGCCAGCAGCTTCCCCCCGGATGGCTACACCTTC.

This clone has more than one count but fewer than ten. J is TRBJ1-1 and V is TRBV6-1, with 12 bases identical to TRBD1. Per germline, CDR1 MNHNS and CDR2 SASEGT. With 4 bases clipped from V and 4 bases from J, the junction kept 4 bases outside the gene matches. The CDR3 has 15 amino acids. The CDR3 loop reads CASSAGQGAPTEAFF. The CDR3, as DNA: TGTGCCAGCAGTGCGGGACAGGGGGCGCCCACTGAAGCTTTCTTT.

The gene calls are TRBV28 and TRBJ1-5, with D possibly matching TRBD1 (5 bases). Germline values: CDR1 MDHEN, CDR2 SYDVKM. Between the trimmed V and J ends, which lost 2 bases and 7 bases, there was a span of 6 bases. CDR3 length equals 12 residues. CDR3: CASSLGAQPQHF. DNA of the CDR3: TGTGCCAGCAGTTTAGGGGCCCAGCCCCAGCATTTT.

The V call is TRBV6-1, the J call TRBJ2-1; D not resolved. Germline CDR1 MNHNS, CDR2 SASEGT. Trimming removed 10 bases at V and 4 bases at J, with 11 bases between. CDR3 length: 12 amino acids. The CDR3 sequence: CATQYNYNEQFF. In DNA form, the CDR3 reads TGTGCCACCCAATACAATTACAATGAGCAGTTCTTC.

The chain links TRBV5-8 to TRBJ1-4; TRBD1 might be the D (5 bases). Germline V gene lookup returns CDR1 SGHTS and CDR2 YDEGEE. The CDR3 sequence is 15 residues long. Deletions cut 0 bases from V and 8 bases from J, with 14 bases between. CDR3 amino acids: CASSLDQGGGEKLFF. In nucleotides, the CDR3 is TGTGCCAGCAGCTTGGACCAGGGAGGAGGAGAAAAACTGTTTTTT.

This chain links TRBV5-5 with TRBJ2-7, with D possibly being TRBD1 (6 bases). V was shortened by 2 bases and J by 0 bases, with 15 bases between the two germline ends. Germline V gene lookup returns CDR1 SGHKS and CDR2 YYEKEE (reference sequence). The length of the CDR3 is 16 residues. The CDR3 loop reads CASSFSSAGASYEQYF. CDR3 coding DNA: TGTGCCAGCAGCTTCTCGTCGGCAGGGGCCTCCTACGAGCAGTACTTC.

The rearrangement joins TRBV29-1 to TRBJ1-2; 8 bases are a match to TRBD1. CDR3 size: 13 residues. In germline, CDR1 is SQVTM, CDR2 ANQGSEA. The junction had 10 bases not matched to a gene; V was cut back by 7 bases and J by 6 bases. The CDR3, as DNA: TGCAGCGCCTTGGACAGGGAAGTAAATGGCTACACCTTC. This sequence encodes CSALDREVNGYTF.

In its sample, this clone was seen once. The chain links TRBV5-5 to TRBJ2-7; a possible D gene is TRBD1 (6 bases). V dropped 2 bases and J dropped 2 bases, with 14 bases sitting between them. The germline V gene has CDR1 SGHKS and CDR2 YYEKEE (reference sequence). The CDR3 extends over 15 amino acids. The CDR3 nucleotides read TGTGCCAGCAGCTTCGCACAGGGTAGCGCCTACGAGCAGTACTTC. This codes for CASSFAQGSAYEQYF.

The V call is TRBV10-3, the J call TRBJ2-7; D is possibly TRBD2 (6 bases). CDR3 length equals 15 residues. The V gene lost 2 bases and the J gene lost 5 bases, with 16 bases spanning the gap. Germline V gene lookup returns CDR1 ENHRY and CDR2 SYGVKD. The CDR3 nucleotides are TGTGCCATCAGTGAGGGCCCGGGAGCGCGGGACGAGCAGTACTTC. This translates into CAISEGPGARDEQYF.

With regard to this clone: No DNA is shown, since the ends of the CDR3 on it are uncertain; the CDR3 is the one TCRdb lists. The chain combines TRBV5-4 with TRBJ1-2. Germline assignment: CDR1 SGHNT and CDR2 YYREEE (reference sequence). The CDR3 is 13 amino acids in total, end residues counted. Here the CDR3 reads CASILGSGGIYTF.

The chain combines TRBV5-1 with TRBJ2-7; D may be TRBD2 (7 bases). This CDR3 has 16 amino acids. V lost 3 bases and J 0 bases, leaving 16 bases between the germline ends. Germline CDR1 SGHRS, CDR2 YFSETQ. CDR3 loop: CASSWTQGLSSYEQYF. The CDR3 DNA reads TGCGCCAGCAGCTGGACACAGGGACTAAGCTCCTACGAGCAGTACTTC.

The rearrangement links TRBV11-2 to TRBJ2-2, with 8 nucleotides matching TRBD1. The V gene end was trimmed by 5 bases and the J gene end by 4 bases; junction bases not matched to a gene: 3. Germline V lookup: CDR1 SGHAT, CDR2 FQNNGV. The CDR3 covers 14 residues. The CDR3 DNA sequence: TGTGCCAGCAGCAATACAGGGGGCACCGGGGAGCTGTTTTTT. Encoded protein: CASSNTGGTGELFF.

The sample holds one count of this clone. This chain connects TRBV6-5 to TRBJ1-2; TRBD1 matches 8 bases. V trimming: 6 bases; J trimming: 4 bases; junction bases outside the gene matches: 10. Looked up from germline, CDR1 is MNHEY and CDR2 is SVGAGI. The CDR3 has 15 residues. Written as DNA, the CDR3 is TGTGCCAGCAGAAATCGACAGGGGACCGCCTATGGCTACACCTTC. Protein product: CASRNRQGTAYGYTF.

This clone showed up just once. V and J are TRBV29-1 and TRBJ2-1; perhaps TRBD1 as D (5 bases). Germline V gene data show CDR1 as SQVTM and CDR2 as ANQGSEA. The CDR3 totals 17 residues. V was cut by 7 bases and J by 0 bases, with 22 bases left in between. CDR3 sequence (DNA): TGCAGCGGTTGGGGCCTCGGCGACAGTCCCTCCTACAATGAGCAGTTCTTC. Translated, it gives CSGWGLGDSPSYNEQFF.